Listed here are 12 T cell receptor beta chains from one sample, sequenced in a study of control samples from healthy donors and cancer patients. Produced via immunoSEQ multiplex PCR; TCRdb's table is partial and in-frame only. The data hold 100,000 to 150,000 clones, with roughly 89% observed a single time. Sequenced: blood. The receptors originated from a man aged 18-30 years in good health.

The rearrangement links TRBV10-1 to TRBJ2-3; no clear D gene. Between the trimmed V and J ends, which lost 2 bases and 8 bases, there was a span of 11 bases. Germline V lookup: CDR1 WNHNN, CDR2 SYGVQD (reference sequence). The CDR3 extends over 13 amino acids. In nucleotides, the CDR3 is TGCGCCAGCAGTGAGATGGGCCTACCTACGCAGTATTTT. This gives the protein CASSEMGLPTQYF.

The chain combines TRBV12-3 or TRBV12-4 with TRBJ1-5; 8 bases agree with TRBD1. The V gene end was trimmed by 4 bases and the J gene end by 7 bases; junction bases not matched to a gene: 3. The CDR3 totals 13 residues. The CDR3 here is CASSSGGGQPQHF. In nucleotides, the CDR3 is TGTGCCAGCAGTTCAGGGGGCGGCCAGCCCCAGCATTTT.

The chain is built from TRBV7-6 and TRBJ1-5, with 9 bases aligning to TRBD1. CDR1 and CDR2 from the germline V gene are SGHVS and FNYEAQ. V was clipped by 4 bases and J by 6 bases; unmatched bases: 4. This CDR3 spans 14 amino acids. CDR3 in DNA: TGTGCCAGCAGCTCAACAGGGGGCCGTCAGCCCCAGCATTTT. Encoded protein: CASSSTGGRQPQHF.

This clone appeared a few times. The chain has TRBV10-3 and TRBJ2-3; 9 bases line up with TRBD2. V was pared by 6 bases and J by 2 bases, with 9 bases of the junction left unmatched. The germline V gene encodes CDR1 ENHRY and CDR2 SYGVKD. The CDR3 has 16 residues. The CDR3 DNA reads TGTGCCATCAGCCCAATAGCGGGGGCGACCACAGATACGCAGTATTTT. Encoded protein: CAISPIAGATTDTQYF.

V gene TRBV27 combines with J gene TRBJ1-1, with a possible D match to TRBD1 (6 bases). V was shortened by 5 bases and J by 5 bases, with 24 bases between the two germline ends. This CDR3 region has 17 residues. Germline CDR1 reads MNHEY; CDR2 reads SMNVEV (reference sequence). CDR3 in DNA: TGTGCCAGCAGTATTGGGCCGGGGGGGGCGAGTAGGACTGAAGCTTTCTTT. Translated, it gives CASSIGPGGASRTEAFF.

V usage is TRBV2 and J usage is TRBJ1-3; D call uncertain. V gave up 3 bases and J gave up 2 bases, with 14 bases separating them. Per the germline V gene, CDR1 is SNHLY and CDR2 is FYNNEI. This CDR3 comprises 16 residues. The CDR3 protein is CASSDDEPRTGNTIYF. CDR3 sequence (DNA): TGTGCCAGCAGTGATGACGAGCCTCGGACTGGAAACACCATATATTTT.

The rearrangement links TRBV28 to TRBJ1-1; D not certain. Germline assignment: CDR1 MDHEN and CDR2 SYDVKM. This CDR3 spans 14 amino acids. The ends were cut back, 5 bases at V and 10 bases at J, with 20 bases in the middle. Here the CDR3 DNA reads TGTGCCAGCAGTACCGAGGCCTTTCTTCCAGGAGCTTTCTTT. Amino acid sequence: CASSTEAFLPGAFF.

This clone appeared a few times. The gene calls are TRBV7-9 and TRBJ1-2, with TRBD1 matching over 9 bases. Germline V gene sequence: CDR1 SEHNR, CDR2 FQNEAQ (reference sequence). The CDR3 is 18 amino acids. The junction had 14 bases not matched to a gene; V was cut back by 1 base and J by 5 bases. Here the CDR3 reads CASSLVLNRDRDPYGYTF. DNA for the CDR3: TGTGCCAGCAGCTTAGTACTCAACCGGGACAGGGACCCTTATGGCTACACCTTC.

This rearrangement joins TRBV2 to TRBJ1-4; no firm D call. Germline loops: CDR1 SNHLY, CDR2 FYNNEI. There are 15 residues in the CDR3. V lost 2 bases and J 8 bases, leaving 15 bases between the germline ends. CDR3 loop: CASSENWEGGEKLFF. The DNA for the CDR3 is TGTGCCAGCAGTGAAAATTGGGAGGGTGGGGAAAAACTGTTTTTT.

V usage is TRBV19 and J usage is TRBJ1-5, with D maybe TRBD1 (6 bases). Germline V lookup: CDR1 LNHDA, CDR2 SQIVND (reference sequence). This CDR3 spans 15 amino acids. Trimming removed 3 bases from V and 6 bases from J, with 15 bases in between. The CDR3 loop is CASSIWGAEGQPQHF. The CDR3 nucleotides are TGTGCCAGTAGTATTTGGGGGGCGGAAGGTCAGCCCCAGCATTTT.

The gene calls are TRBV2 and TRBJ1-2; perhaps TRBD1 as D (5 bases). Germline V gene data show CDR1 as SNHLY and CDR2 as FYNNEI. CDR3 size: 15 residues. Trimming removed 5 bases at V and 0 bases at J, with 13 bases between. DNA for the CDR3: TGTGCCAGCAGTCGCGACAGAGGAGCTAACTATGGCTACACCTTC. Its protein product is CASSRDRGANYGYTF.

V is TRBV5-4 and J is TRBJ1-6; TRBD1 matches 10 bases. The CDR3 is 15 amino acids. The V gene end was trimmed by 4 bases and the J gene end by 9 bases; junction bases not matched to a gene: 7. CDR1 SGHNT and CDR2 YYREEE come from the germline V gene (reference sequence). The CDR3 region is CASSQPDRGTSPLHF. CDR3 bases: TGTGCCAGCAGCCAGCCGGACAGGGGGACTTCACCCCTCCACTTT. Based on the CDR3 plus reference TRBV5-4 and TRBJ1-6, the full variable domain is ETGVTQSPTHLIKTRGQQVTLRCSSQSGHNTVSWYQQALGQGPQFIFQYYREEENGRGNFPPRFSGLQFPNYSSELNVNALELDDSALYLCASSQPDRGTSPLHFGNGTRLTVT.